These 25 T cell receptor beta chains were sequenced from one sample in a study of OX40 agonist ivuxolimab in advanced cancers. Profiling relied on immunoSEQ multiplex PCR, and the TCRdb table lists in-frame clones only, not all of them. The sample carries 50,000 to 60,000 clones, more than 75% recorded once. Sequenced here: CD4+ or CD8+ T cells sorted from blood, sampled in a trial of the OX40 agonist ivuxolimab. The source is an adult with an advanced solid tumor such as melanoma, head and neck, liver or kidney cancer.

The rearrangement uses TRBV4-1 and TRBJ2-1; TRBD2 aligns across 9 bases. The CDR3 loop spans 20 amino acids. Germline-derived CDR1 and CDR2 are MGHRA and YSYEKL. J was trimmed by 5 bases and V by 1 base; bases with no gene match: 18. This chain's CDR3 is CASSQVGAGGRAKIDNEQFF. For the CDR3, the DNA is TGCGCCAGCAGCCAAGTGGGCGCCGGCGGGAGGGCAAAGATCGACAATGAGCAGTTCTTC.

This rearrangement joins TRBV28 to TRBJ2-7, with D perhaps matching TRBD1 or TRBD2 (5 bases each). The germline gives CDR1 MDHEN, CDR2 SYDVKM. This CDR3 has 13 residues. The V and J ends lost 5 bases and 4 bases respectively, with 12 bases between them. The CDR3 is CASSQGPLYEQYF. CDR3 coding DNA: TGTGCCAGCAGTCAGGGACCTTTGTACGAGCAGTACTTC.

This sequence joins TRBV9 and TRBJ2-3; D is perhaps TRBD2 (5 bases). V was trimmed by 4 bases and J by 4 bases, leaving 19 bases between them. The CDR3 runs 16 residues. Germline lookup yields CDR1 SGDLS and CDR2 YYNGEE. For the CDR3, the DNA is TGTGCCAGCAGCAGAGGGTGGGAGTATCAGGCAGATACGCAGTATTTT. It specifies CASSRGWEYQADTQYF.

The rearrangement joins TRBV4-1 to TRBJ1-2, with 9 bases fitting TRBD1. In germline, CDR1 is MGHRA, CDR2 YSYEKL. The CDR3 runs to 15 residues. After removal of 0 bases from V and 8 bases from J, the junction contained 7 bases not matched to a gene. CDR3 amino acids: CASSQEGTGREGYTF. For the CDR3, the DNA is TGCGCCAGCAGCCAAGAGGGGACAGGGAGGGAGGGCTACACCTTC.

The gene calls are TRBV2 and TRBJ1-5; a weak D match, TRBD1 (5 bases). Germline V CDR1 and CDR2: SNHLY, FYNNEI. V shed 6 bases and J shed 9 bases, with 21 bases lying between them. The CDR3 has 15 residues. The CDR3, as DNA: TGTGCCAGCAGGGACCGTACAGGCAGCCGCTGGCCCCAGCATTTT. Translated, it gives CASRDRTGSRWPQHF.

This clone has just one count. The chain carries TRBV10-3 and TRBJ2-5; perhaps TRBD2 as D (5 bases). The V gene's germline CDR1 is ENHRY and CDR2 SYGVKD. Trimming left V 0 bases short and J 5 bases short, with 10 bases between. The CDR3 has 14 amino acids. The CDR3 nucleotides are TGTGCCATCAGTGAGTCTCCCAGCGGTGAGACCCAGTACTTC. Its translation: CAISESPSGETQYF.

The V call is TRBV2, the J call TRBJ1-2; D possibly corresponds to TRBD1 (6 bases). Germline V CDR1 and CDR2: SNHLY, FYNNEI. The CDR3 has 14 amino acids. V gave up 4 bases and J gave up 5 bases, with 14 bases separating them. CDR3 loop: CASSVGQPTYGYTF. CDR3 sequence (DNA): TGTGCCAGCAGTGTCGGACAGCCTACTTATGGCTACACCTTC.

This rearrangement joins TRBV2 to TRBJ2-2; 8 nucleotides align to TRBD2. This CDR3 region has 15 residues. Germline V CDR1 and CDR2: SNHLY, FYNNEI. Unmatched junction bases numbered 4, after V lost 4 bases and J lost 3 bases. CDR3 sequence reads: CASSGSSGDTGELFF. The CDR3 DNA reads TGTGCCAGCAGTGGAAGTAGCGGGGACACCGGGGAGCTGTTTTTT.

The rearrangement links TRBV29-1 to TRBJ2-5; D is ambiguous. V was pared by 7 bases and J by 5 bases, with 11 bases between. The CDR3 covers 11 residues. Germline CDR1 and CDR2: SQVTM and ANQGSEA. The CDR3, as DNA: TGCAGCGGAGACAAATGGGAGACCCAGTACTTC. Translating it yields CSGDKWETQYF. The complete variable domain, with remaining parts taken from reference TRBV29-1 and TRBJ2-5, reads SAVISQKPSRDICQRGTSLTIQCQVDSQVTMMFWYRQQPGQSLTLIATANQGSEATYESGFVIDKFPISRPNLTFSTLTVSNMSPEDSSIYLCSGDKWETQYFGPGTRLLVL.

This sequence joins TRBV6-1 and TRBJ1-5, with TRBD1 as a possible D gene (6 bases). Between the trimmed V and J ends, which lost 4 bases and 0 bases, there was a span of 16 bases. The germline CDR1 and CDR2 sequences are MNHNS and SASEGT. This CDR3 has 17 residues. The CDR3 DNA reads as TGTGCCAGCAGTGTTTTACAGGGATTACTTAGCAATCAGCCCCAGCATTTT. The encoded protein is CASSVLQGLLSNQPQHF.

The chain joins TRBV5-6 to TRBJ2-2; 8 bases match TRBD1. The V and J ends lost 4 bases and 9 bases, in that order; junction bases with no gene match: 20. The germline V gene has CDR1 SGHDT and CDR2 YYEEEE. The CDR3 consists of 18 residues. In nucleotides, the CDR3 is TGTGCCAGCAGCCCCCAAGCGGCCGGGACAGGAACGGCTCGGGAGCTGTTTTTT. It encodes CASSPQAAGTGTARELFF.

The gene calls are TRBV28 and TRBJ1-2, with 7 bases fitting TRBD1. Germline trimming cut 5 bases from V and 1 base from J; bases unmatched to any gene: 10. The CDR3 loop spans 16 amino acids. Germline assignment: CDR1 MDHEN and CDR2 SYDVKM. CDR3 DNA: TGTGCCAGCAGTGTAAGACAGGGAAAGGGTAACTATGGCTACACCTTC. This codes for CASSVRQGKGNYGYTF.

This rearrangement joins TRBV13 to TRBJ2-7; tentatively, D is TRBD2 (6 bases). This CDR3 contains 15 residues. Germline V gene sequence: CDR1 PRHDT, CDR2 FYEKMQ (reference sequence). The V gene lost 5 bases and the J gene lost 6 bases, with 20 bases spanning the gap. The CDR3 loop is CASSPIAEVAGEQYF. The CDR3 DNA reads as TGTGCCAGCAGCCCCATAGCGGAAGTTGCCGGCGAGCAGTACTTC.

The CDR3 DNA reads TGCGCCAGCAGGGCACACGGGACTAGCGGGACAAAATCCGGGGAGCTGTTTTTT. Translation: CASRAHGTSGTKSGELFF. The rearrangement links TRBV10-2 to TRBJ2-2; the match to TRBD2 covers 13 bases. V lost 6 bases and J lost 6; bases outside the gene matches: 13. Germline V CDR1 and CDR2: WSHSY, SAAADI. The CDR3 sequence is 18 residues long.

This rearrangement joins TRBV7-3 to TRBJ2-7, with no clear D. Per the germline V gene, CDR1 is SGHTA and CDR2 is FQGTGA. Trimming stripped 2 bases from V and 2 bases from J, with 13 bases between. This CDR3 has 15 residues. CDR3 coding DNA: TGTGCCAGCAGCTTACGCAATGTCCCTCCCTACGAGCAGTACTTC. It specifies CASSLRNVPPYEQYF.

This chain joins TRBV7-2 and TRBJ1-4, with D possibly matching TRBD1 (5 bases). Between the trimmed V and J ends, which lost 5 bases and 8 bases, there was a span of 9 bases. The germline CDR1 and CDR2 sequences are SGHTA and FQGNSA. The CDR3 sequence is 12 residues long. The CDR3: CASSLRGEKLFF. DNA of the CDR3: TGTGCCAGCAGCCTTCGGGGGGAAAAACTGTTTTTT.

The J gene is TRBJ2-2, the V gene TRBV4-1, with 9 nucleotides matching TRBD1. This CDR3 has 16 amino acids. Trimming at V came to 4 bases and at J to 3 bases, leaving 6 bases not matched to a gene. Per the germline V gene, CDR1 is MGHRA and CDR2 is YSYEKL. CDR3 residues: CASSPGQGLYTGELFF. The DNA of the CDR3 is TGCGCCAGCAGCCCGGGACAGGGCCTATACACCGGGGAGCTGTTTTTT.

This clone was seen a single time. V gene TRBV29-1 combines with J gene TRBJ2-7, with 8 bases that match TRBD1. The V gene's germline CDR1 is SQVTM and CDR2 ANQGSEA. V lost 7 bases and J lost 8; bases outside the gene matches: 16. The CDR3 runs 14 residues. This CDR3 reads CSGGRGTGAGQQYF. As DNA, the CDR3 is TGCAGCGGAGGACGGGGGACAGGTGCCGGGCAGCAGTACTTC.

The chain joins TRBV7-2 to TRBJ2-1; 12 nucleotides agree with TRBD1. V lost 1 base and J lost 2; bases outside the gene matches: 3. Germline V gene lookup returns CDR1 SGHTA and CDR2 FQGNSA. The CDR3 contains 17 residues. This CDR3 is CASSLVWDRGPYNEQFF. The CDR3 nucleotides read TGTGCCAGCAGCTTAGTCTGGGACAGGGGGCCCTACAATGAGCAGTTCTTC.

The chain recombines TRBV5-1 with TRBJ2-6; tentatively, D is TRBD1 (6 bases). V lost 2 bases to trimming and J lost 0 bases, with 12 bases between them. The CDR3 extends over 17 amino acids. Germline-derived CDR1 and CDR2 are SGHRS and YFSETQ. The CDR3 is CASSFGTLSSGANVLTF. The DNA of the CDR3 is TGCGCCAGCAGCTTCGGGACACTTAGCTCTGGGGCCAACGTCCTGACTTTC.

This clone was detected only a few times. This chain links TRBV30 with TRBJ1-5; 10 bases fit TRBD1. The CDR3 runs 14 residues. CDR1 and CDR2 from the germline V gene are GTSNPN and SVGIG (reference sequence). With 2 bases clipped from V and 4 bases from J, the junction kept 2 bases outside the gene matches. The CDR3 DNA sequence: TGTGCCTGGAGTCCGGGACAGGGGAATCAGCCCCAGCATTTT. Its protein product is CAWSPGQGNQPQHF.

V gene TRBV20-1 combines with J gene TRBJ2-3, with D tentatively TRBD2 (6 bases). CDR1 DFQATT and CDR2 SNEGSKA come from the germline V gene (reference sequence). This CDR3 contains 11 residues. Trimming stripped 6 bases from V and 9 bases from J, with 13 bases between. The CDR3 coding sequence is TGCAGTGCCCTCGAACTAGCCACGCAGTATTTT. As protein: CSALELATQYF.

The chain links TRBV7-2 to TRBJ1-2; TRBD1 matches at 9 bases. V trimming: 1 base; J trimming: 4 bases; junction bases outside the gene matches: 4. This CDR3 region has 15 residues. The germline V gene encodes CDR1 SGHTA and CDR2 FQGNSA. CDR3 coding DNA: TGTGCCAGCAGCTTAGGGGACAGGGCCCTCTATGGCTACACCTTC. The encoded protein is CASSLGDRALYGYTF.

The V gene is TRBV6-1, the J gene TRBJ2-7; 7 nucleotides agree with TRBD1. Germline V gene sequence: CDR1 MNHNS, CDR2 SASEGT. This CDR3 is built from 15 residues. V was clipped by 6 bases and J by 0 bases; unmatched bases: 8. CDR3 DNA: TGTGCCAGCAGCCGTGCCGGGACAGACTCCTACGAGCAGTACTTC. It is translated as CASSRAGTDSYEQYF.

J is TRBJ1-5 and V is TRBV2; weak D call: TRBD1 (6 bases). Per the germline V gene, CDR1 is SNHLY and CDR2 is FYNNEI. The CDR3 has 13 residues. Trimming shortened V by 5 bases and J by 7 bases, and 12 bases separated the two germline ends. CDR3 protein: CASSLDRFQPQHF. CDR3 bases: TGTGCCAGCAGTTTGGACAGATTCCAGCCCCAGCATTTT. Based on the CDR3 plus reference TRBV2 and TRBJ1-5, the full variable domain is EPEVTQTPSHQVTQMGQEVILRCVPISNHLYFYWYRQILGQKVEFLVSFYNNEISEKSEIFDDQFSVERPDGSNFTLKIRSTKLEDSAMYFCASSLDRFQPQHFGDGTRLSIL.